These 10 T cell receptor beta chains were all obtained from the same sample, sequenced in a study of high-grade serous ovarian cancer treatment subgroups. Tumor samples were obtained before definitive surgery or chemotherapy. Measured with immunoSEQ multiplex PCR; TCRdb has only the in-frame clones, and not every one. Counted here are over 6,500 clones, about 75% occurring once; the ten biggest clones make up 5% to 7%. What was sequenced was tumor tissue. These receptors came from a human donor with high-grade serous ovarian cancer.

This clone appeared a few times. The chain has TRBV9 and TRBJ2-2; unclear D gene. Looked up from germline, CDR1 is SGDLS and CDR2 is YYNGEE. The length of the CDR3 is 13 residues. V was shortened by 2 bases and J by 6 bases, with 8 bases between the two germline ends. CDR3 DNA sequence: TGTGCCAGCAGCGTCGGGTCCCCCGGGGAGCTGTTTTTT. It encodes CASSVGSPGELFF.

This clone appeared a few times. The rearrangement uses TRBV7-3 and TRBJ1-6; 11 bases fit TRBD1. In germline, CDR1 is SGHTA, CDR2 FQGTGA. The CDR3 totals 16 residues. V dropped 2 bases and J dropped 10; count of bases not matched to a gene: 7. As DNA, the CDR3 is TGTGCCAGCAGCTTAGTACGGGACAGGGGGTCCTCACCCCTCCACTTT. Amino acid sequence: CASSLVRDRGSSPLHF.

The CDR3 sequence is CASSLERGETQYF. The CDR3, as DNA: TGTGCCAGCAGCTTGGAGAGGGGTGAGACCCAGTACTTC. This chain uses TRBV5-4 with TRBJ2-5; D is possibly TRBD1 or TRBD2 (5 bases each). Germline CDR1 and CDR2: SGHNT and YYREEE (reference sequence). Trimming removed 0 bases at V and 5 bases at J, with 8 bases between. The CDR3 spans 13 residues.

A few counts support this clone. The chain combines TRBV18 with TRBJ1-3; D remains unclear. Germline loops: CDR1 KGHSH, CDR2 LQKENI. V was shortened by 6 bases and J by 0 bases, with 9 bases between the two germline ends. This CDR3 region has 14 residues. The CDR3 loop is CASSRETSGNTIYF. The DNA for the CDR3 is TGTGCCAGCTCCCGGGAGACCTCTGGAAACACCATATATTTT. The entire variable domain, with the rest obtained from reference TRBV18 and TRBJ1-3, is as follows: NAGVMQNPRHLVRRRGQEARLRCSPMKGHSHVYWYRQLPEEGLKFMVYLQKENIIDESGMPKERFSAEFPKEGPSILRIQQVVRGDSAAYFCASSRETSGNTIYFGEGSWLTVV.

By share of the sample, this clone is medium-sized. The DNA for the CDR3 is TGCGCCAGCAGCTTGACAGGGAATAACTATGGCTACACCTTC. Translation: CASSLTGNNYGYTF. The V call is TRBV5-1, the J call TRBJ1-2; D possibly corresponds to TRBD1 (6 bases). The CDR3 runs to 14 residues. Germline CDR1 reads SGHRS; CDR2 reads YFSETQ. V lost 1 base to trimming and J lost 1 base, with 8 bases between them.

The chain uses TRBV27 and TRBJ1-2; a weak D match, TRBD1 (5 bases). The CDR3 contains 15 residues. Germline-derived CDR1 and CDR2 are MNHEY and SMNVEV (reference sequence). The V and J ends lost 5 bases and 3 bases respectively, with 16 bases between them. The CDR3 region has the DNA TGTGCCAGCAGTCTCCGGGGCAGTATGTACTATGGCTACACCTTC. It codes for CASSLRGSMYYGYTF.

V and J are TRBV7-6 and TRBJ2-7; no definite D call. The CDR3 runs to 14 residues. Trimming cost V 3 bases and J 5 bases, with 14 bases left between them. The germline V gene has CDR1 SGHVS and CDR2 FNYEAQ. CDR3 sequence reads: CASSFLSSSDEQYF. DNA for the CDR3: TGTGCCAGCAGCTTTTTGTCCTCTTCTGACGAGCAGTACTTC.

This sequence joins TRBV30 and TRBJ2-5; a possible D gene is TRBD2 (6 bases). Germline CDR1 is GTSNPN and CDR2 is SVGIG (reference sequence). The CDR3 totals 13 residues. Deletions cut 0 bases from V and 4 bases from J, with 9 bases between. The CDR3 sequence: CAWSVYGRETQYF. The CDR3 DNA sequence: TGTGCCTGGAGTGTATACGGGAGAGAGACCCAGTACTTC.

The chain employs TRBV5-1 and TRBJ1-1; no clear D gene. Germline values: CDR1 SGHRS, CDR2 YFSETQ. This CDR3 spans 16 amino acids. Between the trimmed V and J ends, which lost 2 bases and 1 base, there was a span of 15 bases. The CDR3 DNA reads TGCGCCAGCAGCTTACTTATCGGGCCGACGAACACTGAAGCTTTCTTT. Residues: CASSLLIGPTNTEAFF.

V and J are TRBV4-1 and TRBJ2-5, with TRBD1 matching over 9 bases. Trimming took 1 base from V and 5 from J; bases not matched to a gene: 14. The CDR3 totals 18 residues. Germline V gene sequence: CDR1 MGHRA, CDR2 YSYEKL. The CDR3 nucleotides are TGCGCCAGCAGCCAAGCAACCCCCGGGACAGGGTTTGGCGAGACCCAGTACTTC. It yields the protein CASSQATPGTGFGETQYF.